This TCR beta chain was obtained from a study of sequential checkpoint blockade in melanoma. Germline loops: CDR1 MNHGY, CDR2 SAAAGT. V lost 4 bases, J lost 7 bases, and 7 bases lay in between. The length of the CDR3 is 12 residues. Only a few counts were recorded for this clone. Treatment reported: randomized to nivolumab then ipilimumab (arm A) or the reverse (arm B). Sequencing was performed with immunoSEQ multiplex PCR; in TCRdb, only in-frame clones are kept and a portion is missing. The sample gives several thousand clones, less than 25% of which show up once; approximately 4% is in the top ten.

The V call is TRBV6-8, the J call TRBJ2-2; the D gene is possibly TRBD1 (5 bases). The sequencing used tumor tissue (inferred from file names), collected from a patient given nivolumab and ipilimumab in sequence. The source is a human donor with melanoma. DNA of the CDR3: TGTGCCAGCAGTTTACAGGACGGGGAGCTGTTTTTT. Its protein is CASSLQDGELFF.